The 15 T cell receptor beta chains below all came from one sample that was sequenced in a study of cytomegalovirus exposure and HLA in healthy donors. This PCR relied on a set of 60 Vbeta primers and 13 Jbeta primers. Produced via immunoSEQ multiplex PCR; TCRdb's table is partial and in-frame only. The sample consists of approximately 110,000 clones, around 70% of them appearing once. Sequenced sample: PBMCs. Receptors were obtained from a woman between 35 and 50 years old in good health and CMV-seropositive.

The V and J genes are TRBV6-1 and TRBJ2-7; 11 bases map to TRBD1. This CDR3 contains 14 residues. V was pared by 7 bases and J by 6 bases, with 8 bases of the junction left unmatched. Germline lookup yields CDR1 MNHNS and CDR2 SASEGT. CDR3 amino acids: CASIRDRGNSEQYF. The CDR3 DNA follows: TGTGCCAGCATTCGGGACAGGGGGAATAGCGAGCAGTACTTC.

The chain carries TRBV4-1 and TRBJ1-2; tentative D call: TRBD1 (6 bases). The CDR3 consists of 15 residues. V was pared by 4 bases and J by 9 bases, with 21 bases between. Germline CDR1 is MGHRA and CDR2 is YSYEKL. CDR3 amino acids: CASSPIRSRGVSYTF. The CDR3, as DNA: TGCGCCAGCAGCCCCATCCGGTCCAGGGGTGTAAGCTACACCTTC.

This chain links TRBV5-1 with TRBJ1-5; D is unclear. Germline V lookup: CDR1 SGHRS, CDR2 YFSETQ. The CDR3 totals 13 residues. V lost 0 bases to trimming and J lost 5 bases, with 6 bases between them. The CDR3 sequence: CASSLAYDQPQHF. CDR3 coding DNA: TGCGCCAGCAGCTTGGCCTATGATCAGCCCCAGCATTTT.

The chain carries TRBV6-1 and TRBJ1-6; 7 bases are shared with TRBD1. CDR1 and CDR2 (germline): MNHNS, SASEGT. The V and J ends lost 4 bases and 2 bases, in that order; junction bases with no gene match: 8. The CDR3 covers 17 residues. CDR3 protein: CASSGGAGQTYNSPLHF. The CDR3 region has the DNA TGTGCCAGCAGTGGCGGGGCGGGACAGACCTATAATTCACCCCTCCACTTT.

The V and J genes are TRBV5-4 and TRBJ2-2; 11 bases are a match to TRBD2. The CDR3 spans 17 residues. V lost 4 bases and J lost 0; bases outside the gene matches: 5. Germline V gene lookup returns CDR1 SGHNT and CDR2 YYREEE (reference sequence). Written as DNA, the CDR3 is TGTGCCAGCAGCCCACCGACTAGCGGGACGAACACCGGGGAGCTGTTTTTT. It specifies CASSPPTSGTNTGELFF.

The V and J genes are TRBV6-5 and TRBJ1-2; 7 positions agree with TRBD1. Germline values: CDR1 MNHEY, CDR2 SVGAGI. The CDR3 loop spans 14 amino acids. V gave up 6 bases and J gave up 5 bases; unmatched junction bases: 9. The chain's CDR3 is CASSPGQVAYGYTF. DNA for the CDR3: TGTGCCAGCAGCCCCGGACAGGTTGCGTATGGCTACACCTTC.

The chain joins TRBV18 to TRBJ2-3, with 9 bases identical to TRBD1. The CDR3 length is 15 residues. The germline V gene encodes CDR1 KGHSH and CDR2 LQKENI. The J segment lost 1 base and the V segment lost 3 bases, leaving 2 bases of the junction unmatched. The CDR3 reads CASSPGQGRTDTQYF. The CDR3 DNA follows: TGTGCCAGCTCACCGGGACAGGGCCGCACAGATACGCAGTATTTT.

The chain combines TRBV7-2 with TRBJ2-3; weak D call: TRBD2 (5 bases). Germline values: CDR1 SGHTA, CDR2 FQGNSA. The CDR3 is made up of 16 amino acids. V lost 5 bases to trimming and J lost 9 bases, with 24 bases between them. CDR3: CASSGVGSSVRSTQYF. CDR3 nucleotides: TGTGCCAGCAGCGGGGTTGGGAGCTCCGTTAGGAGCACGCAGTATTTT.

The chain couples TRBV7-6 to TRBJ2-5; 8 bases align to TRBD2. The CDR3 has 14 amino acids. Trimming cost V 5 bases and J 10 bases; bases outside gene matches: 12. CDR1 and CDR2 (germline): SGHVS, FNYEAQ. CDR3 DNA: TGTGCCAGCAGCCTTAACACCGGGGGGGCGGACCAGTACTTC. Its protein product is CASSLNTGGADQYF.

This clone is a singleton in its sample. CDR3 nucleotide sequence: TGTGCCAGTAGTCGCATGACAGGGGAACGGAACACCATATATTTT. Translation: CASSRMTGERNTIYF. This chain connects TRBV19 to TRBJ1-3, with TRBD1 identical over 8 bases. Germline lookup yields CDR1 LNHDA and CDR2 SQIVND (reference sequence). V was clipped by 5 bases and J by 7 bases; unmatched bases: 10. The CDR3 has 15 amino acids.

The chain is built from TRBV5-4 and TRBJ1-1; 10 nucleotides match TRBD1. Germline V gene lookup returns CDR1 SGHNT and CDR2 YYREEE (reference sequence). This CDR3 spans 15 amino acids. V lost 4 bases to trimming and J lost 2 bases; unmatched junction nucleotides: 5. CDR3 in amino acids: CASSPRDRGNTEAFF. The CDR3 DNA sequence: TGTGCCAGCAGCCCACGGGACAGGGGTAACACTGAAGCTTTCTTT.

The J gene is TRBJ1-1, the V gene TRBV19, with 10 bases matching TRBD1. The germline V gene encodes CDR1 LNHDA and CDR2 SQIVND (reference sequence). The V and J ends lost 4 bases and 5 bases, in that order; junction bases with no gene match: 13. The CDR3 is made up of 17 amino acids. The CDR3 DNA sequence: TGTGCCAGTAGTACAGTCCCGGGACAGGGGCTAACGACTGAAGCTTTCTTT. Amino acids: CASSTVPGQGLTTEAFF.

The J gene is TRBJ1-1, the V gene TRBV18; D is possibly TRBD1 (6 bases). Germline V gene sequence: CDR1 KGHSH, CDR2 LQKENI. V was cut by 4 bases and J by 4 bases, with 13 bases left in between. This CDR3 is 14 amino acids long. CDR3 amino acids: CASSQRGWGTEAFF. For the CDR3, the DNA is TGTGCCAGCTCACAGAGGGGGTGGGGCACTGAAGCTTTCTTT.

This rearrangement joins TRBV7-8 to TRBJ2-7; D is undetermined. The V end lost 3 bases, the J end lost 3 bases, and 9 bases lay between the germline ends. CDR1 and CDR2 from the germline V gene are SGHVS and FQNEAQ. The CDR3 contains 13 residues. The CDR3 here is CASSFIVSYEQYF. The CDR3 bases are TGTGCCAGCAGCTTTATAGTGAGCTACGAGCAGTACTTC. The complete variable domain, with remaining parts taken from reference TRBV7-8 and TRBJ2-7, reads GAGVSQSPRYKVAKRGQDVALRCDPISGHVSLFWYQQALGQGPEFLTYFQNEAQLDKSGLPSDRFFAERPEGSVSTLKIQRTQQEDSAVYLCASSFIVSYEQYFGPGTRLTVT.

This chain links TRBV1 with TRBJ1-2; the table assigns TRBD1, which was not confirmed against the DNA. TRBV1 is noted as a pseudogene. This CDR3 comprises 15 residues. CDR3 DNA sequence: TGCACCAGCAGCCCACATACACAGGAAAACTATGGCTACACCTTC. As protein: CTSSPHTQENYGYTF.